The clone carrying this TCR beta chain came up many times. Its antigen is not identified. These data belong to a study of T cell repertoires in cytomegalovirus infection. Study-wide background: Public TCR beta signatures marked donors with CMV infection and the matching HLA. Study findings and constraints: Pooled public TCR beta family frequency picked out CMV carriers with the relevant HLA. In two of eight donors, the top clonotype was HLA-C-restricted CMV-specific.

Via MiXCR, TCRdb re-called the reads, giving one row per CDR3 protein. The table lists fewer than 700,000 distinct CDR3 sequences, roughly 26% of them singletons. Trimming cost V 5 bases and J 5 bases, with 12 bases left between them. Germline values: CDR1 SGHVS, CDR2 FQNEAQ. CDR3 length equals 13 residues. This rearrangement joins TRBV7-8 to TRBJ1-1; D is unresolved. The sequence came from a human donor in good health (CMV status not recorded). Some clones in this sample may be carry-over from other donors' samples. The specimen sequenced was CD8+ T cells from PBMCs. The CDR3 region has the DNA TGTGCCAGCAGCCCATATATTGGGACTGAAGCTTTCTTT. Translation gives CASSPYIGTEAFF.